The present T cell receptor beta chain was sequenced within a study of T-cell reconstitution after alpha-beta-depleted transplantation in children. General study findings and limits: Expanded graft clones, several hundred of them, were reportedly the source of alpha-beta T cells about two months after transplant.

The TCRbeta library incorporated unique molecular identifiers. TCRdb reprocessed the PCR reads with MiXCR, giving one entry per CDR3 protein. The data contain about 500,000 distinct CDR3 sequences, more than 9.5% of them singletons. There are 13 residues in the CDR3. Trimming removed 3 bases at V and 5 bases at J, with 11 bases between. Germline V gives CDR1 LGHDT, CDR2 YNNKEL (reference sequence). This clonotype appeared a few times. Its antigen is unknown. The clonotype was recovered from a female patient aged 2-9 years who had a stem cell transplant for aplastic anemia, so the T cells may come from the graft donor. The V and J genes are TRBV3-1 and TRBJ2-7; D not resolved. This specimen was PBMCs, mostly from graft donor cells, taken 180 days after TCRalphabeta/CD19-depleted stem cell transplant. The CDR3 bases are TGTGCCAGCAGCCAGGCCTTTCGGAACGAGCAGTACTTC. Protein product: CASSQAFRNEQYF.